The present TCR beta chain was sequenced within a study of T cells in Graves' hyperthyroidism and ophthalmopathy (dated 2019 in TCRdb). Turning to the overall study: Peripheral blood was sampled at the time of initial diagnosis, prior to any treatment. According to the paper, TCR Vbeta CDR3 sequencing was carried out on 135 peripheral blood samples, which came from under 50 ophthalmopathy, around 75 hyperthyroidism and approximately 17 progressor patients. Whether ophthalmopathy could be predicted prospectively was tested in an independent validation cohort made up of 18 to 20 hyperthyroidism patients plus 17 patients who later progressed to ophthalmopathy. A discovery cohort of about a hundred patients, fewer than 50 with Graves' ophthalmopathy and about 58 with stable Graves' hyperthyroidism, was used to find distinguishing TCR V-J signatures. Thyroid tissue and blood T-cell repertoires from six Graves' hyperthyroidism patients were also compared in the study. The 90 to 100 discovery patients were randomly split 7:3 into training and test sets. After sampling, hyperthyroidism patients received methimazole starting at 30 mg daily, and ophthalmopathy patients received high-dose intravenous methylprednisolone.

Amplification of TCR beta CDR3 regions was carried out from RNA transcripts. A first-round RT-PCR of the TCR CDR3 used the HTBI primer set with the Qiagen OneStep RT-PCR kit. Libraries were constructed in a second round of multiplex PCR, after which size selection and purification were carried out. Paired-end sequencing of the libraries was performed with 100 bp reads on an Illumina HiSeq2000. The paper's data handling went like this. SOAPnuke was used to process the raw data, removing reads that contained adapters or uncalled bases, had a mean Phred below 15, or lacked an exact match to the constant primer or identifier. High-quality paired reads were merged using COPE v1.2.5, and each unique nucleotide sequence was defined as a clonotype. MiTCR v1.1 was used to align clonotypes to the IMGT TRBV, TRBD and TRBJ reference segments. Analysis was restricted to V-J combinations with a frequency above 0.0001, which covered approximately 99% of repertoires. A TCS score was defined as the ratio between F50 (clonal expansion) and ExV (chaos), using BLOSUM62-based TCRdist between CDR3 peptides within each V-J. Welch's t-statistics and random forest reduced roughly 530 V-J features to around 14, which were used in a naive Bayes classifier (R e1071). TCRdb cleaned the public reads at Q25 with fastp, built clones with MiXCR and kept in-frame beta chains. Rows matching on CDR3 protein sequence are summarized as one entry with the most common DNA and genes. The V and J calls were not made by the authors but by TCRdb's processing. The table for this sample lists approximately 330,000 distinct CDR3 sequences; roughly an eighth of them were counted only once. About 37% of the sample is in the top ten clones.

In this sample, this clonotype turned up many times. No antigen is known for it. Base qualities were left out, and no much larger clone turns up one base away. Ophthalmopathy patients had moderately to severely active disease, Clinical Activity Score of at least 3, NOSPECS grade of at least 4, and duration under 3 months. The study excluded patients with uncontrolled infections, other autoimmune diseases, pregnancy or lactation. Clinical symptoms, serum thyroxine and TRAb, thyroid ultrasound, and orbital computed tomography formed the basis for the diagnoses. PBMCs were isolated from about 9.2 ml of fresh peripheral blood by Ficoll-Paque density gradient centrifugation. Total RNA was extracted with Trizol reagent, and quality was checked on an Agilent 2100 Bioanalyzer. What the study reported, not specific to this receptor: Blood samples also contained most of the expanded thyroid clonotypes (frequency above 0.001), which suggests that blood repertoires may reflect thyroid immune responses. In validation, the model predicted progression to ophthalmopathy a median of about 6 months before onset, with roughly 71% sensitivity and 72.22% specificity. Sample size was not statistically predetermined, and blinding of investigators to group allocation was not performed. Ophthalmopathy was separated from stable hyperthyroidism by a 13 V-J signature model, with 87.88% sensitivity and about 81% specificity obtained in cross-validation and 80%/75% obtained in testing.

The TCR sequence derives from a woman between 40 and 55 years old with Graves' ophthalmopathy. The material sequenced was blood.

The CDR3 in this case is CASGLWRGILNTEAFF. The bases are TGTGCTAGTGGTTTGTGGCGGGGAATCCTGAACACTGAAGCTTTCTTT. The sequence links TRBV12-5 to TRBJ1-1, with an unclear D gene assignment. At the junction V is shortened by 2 bases and J by 0 bases, with 13 bases in between. As encoded in the germline V gene, CDR1 is LGHNT while CDR2 is FRNRAP. The CDR3, cysteine through phenylalanine, is 16 amino acids long. The entry retains the CDR3 DNA only, 48 bases that are in frame from base 1.